This TCR beta chain was recorded in a study of type 1 regulatory T cells. Study as a whole: An in vitro protocol generated T-allo10, a Tr1-enriched, alloantigen-specific CD4 T cell product.

A single record per CDR3 protein comes from TCRdb applying MiXCR to the reads. This sample yields roughly 71,000 distinct CDR3 sequences, of which 20% to 25% are seen a single time; less than 10% belongs to the top ten. Germline CDR1 and CDR2: SGHRS and YFSETQ. This CDR3 region has 16 residues. Germline trimming cut 0 bases from V and 2 bases from J; bases unmatched to any gene: 5. Study-wide results and caveats: Compared with non-Tr1 cells, Tr1 cells showed a narrower TCR repertoire.

This clonotype was counted many times. Its antigen remains unknown. V usage is TRBV5-1 and J usage is TRBJ2-5; 9 bases agree with TRBD2. The source is a human donor in good health. Sequencing was performed on cultured type 1 regulatory T (Tr1) cells, either the whole culture or a sorted fraction (not recorded which). CDR3: CASSLALAGGQETQYF. CDR3 bases: TGCGCCAGCAGCTTGGCGTTGGCGGGAGGGCAAGAGACCCAGTACTTC.